This T cell receptor beta chain emerged from a study of post-analysis software for immune sequencing data. Turning to the study itself: Recorded disease courses covered relapsing-remitting, secondary progressive and progressive-relapsing multiple sclerosis. Some patients had no subtype annotation.

This clonotype came up once. Its target is unknown. A much larger clone sits a single nucleotide away, making a read error possible. This CDR3 contains 14 residues. Per germline, CDR1 SQVTM and CDR2 ANQGSEA. V was clipped by 4 bases and J by 7 bases, with 17 bases between them. Broader study findings: The study found TRBV5-6, TRBV5-1 and TRBV20-1 among five or six TRBV segments more frequent in patients than controls.

Unique molecular identifiers were carried by the TCR beta cDNA libraries. TCRdb redid the calling of the PCR reads with MiXCR, one entry per CDR3 protein. The sample has about 540,000 distinct CDR3 sequences, roughly 34% seen once. Sequenced input: blood. This sequence was found in a girl aged 2-17 years with multiple sclerosis. J is TRBJ2-1 and V is TRBV29-1, with D hard to call. The CDR3 reads CSVGAGWVSNEQFF. In DNA form, the CDR3 reads TGCAGCGTTGGTGCCGGATGGGTCAGTAATGAGCAGTTCTTC.